The source of this T cell receptor beta chain is a study of cytomegalovirus exposure and HLA in healthy donors. Study conclusions and caveats: Some highly shared sequence variants likely arose as a pipeline artifact.

The primer mix had 60 Vbeta and 13 Jbeta primers. TCRdb's table, derived via immunoSEQ multiplex PCR, lists solely in-frame clones and lacks some. The sample has some 160,000 clones; over 80% are singletons. Comments on this clone: Its antigen remains unknown.

V was pared by 2 bases and J by 5 bases, with 15 bases between. The CDR3 is made up of 16 amino acids. Germline-derived CDR1 and CDR2 are MDHEN and SYDVKM. Sequenced sample: PBMCs. This receptor was taken from a male donor in good health and CMV-seropositive. The chain joins TRBV28 to TRBJ1-4; D is perhaps TRBD1 (6 bases). CDR3 sequence (DNA): TGTGCCAGCAGTTTAACCATACAGGGCGAAAATGAAAAACTGTTTTTT. This sequence encodes CASSLTIQGENEKLFF.